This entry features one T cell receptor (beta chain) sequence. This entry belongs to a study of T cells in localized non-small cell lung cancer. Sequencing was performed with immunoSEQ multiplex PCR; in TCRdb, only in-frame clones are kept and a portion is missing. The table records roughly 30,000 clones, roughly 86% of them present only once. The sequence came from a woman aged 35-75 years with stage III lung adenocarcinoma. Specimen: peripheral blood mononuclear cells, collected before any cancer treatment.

CDR3 nucleotide sequence: TGTGCCACCACCGGACAGGTGTTCAATCAGCCCCAGCATTTT. Translation: CATTGQVFNQPQHF. J is TRBJ1-5 and V is TRBV19, with 7 bases fitting TRBD1. The CDR3 has 14 residues. The germline CDR1 and CDR2 sequences are LNHDA and SQIVND (reference sequence). V was pared by 10 bases and J by 3 bases, with 9 bases of the junction left unmatched.